This TCR beta chain emerged from a study of T cells in Graves' hyperthyroidism and ophthalmopathy. Amplified regions were TCR beta CDR3 sequences from RNA transcripts. The TCR CDR3 was amplified in a first-round RT-PCR using the HTBI primer set. TCRdb re-called the multiplex PCR reads through MiXCR, storing one row per CDR3 protein. The table shows about 400,000 distinct CDR3 sequences, with over 12% occurring only once. At least 3 on the Clinical Activity Score was recorded for ophthalmopathy patients, who also had NOSPECS grade at least 4 and duration under 3 months. Every diagnosis used clinical symptoms, serum thyroxine and TRAb, thyroid ultrasound and orbital computed tomography. Source material for PBMCs was over 8 ml fresh peripheral blood. This clonotype was counted only a few times. Antigen unknown. General observations from the study: Model-based prediction identified ophthalmopathy a median around seven months prior to its onset.

Germline CDR1 SGHAT, CDR2 FQNNGV. The CDR3 covers 13 residues. Trimming cost V 8 bases and J 4 bases, with 11 bases left between them. The sequencing input was blood. This clonotype was sampled from a middle-aged man with Graves' ophthalmopathy. The chain employs TRBV11-2 and TRBJ2-2, with no clear D. CDR3 nucleotides: TGTGCCAGCTGGCGTACTGTCACCGGGGAGCTGTTTTTT. This codes for CASWRTVTGELFF.